These 13 T cell receptor beta chains share one sample of origin, sequenced in a study of T cells expressing NK-cell markers. Using the 5' RACE reads, TCRdb records one entry per CDR3 protein without DNA. Its clone listing holds roughly 700 distinct CDR3 sequences. Sequenced: blood T cells: a sorted CD56 or NKG2C T cell subset, CD4+ or CD8+ T cells, or bulk PBMC T cells (not recorded which). The receptors were sampled from a woman aged 18 to 69 in good health.

In terms of frequency, this clonotype is large (0.1 to 1%). This chain connects TRBV4-2 to TRBJ2-3; the D gene TCRdb calls, TRBD2, cannot be checked with no DNA. CDR1 is LGHNA, CDR2 YNFKEQ, per germline. The CDR3 extends over 18 amino acids. CDR3 sequence: CASSPKRGTSGDTDTQYF.

Its frequency marks this clonotype as large. This chain joins TRBV4-3 and TRBJ2-2; the D call from TCRdb, TRBD2, cannot be confirmed without DNA. The germline V gene has CDR1 LGHNA and CDR2 YSLEER. The CDR3 is made up of 19 amino acids. The CDR3 protein is CASSQGTSGGLPNTGELFF.

This clonotype is identified as large from frequency. The V call is TRBV21-1, the J call TRBJ1-5; there is no DNA to check the TCRdb D call of TRBD1. TRBV21-1 is described as a pseudogene. This CDR3 has 16 residues. This CDR3 reads CASSKEAPDSNQPQHF.

Measured by frequency, this clonotype is medium-sized. The rearrangement uses TRBV4-2 and TRBJ2-2; checking the TCRdb D call of TRBD1 is not possible without DNA. CDR1 is LGHNA and CDR2 is YNFKEQ in the germline V gene. The CDR3 contains 16 residues. The CDR3: CASSLRQGDHTGELFF.

The rearrangement joins TRBV20-1 to TRBJ2-2; TCRdb indicates TRBD1, and absent DNA this call remains unverified. This CDR3 is built from 15 residues. The germline V gene encodes CDR1 DFQATT and CDR2 SNEGSKA (reference sequence). The CDR3 reads CSARETGQETGELFF.

Frequency places this clonotype as medium-sized. J is TRBJ2-1 and V is TRBV4-3; the TRBD1 assignment by TCRdb is unverifiable without DNA. The CDR3 has 18 residues. The germline gives CDR1 LGHNA, CDR2 YSLEER. The CDR3 is CASSQESSGGQVYNEQFF.

This clonotype ranks as medium-sized in terms of frequency. This chain links TRBV20-1 with TRBJ1-6; TCRdb outputs TRBD1, but without DNA this stays unchecked. CDR1 is DFQATT, CDR2 SNEGSKA, per germline (reference sequence). This CDR3 contains 15 residues. CDR3 region: CSARGSQGDNSPLHF.

Its frequency marks this clonotype as large. The chain is built from TRBV20-1 and TRBJ2-2; the D call from TCRdb, TRBD1, cannot be confirmed without DNA. Germline V CDR1 and CDR2: DFQATT, SNEGSKA (reference sequence). This CDR3 region has 16 residues. This CDR3 reads CSARLLEGGDTGELFF.

The chain combines TRBV21-1 with TRBJ2-7. TRBV21-1 is a pseudogene segment. The CDR3 extends over 12 amino acids. The CDR3 region is CAILKITYEQYF.

By frequency, this clonotype registers medium-sized. The chain links TRBV6-2 or TRBV6-3 to TRBJ1-2; TCRdb indicates TRBD1, and absent DNA this call remains unverified. The germline V gene has CDR1 MNHEY and CDR2 SVGEGT. The CDR3 sequence is 14 residues long. The CDR3 reads CASSHDRASDGYTF.

By frequency, this clonotype is medium-sized. V and J are TRBV6-4 and TRBJ1-6; lacking DNA, the TRBD1 call made by TCRdb goes unchecked. CDR3 length: 15 amino acids. Germline V gives CDR1 MRHNA, CDR2 SNTAGT. The CDR3 is CASSDSSGGSSPLHF.

This clonotype is identified as large from frequency. This rearrangement joins TRBV20-1 to TRBJ2-2; TCRdb calls TRBD1, which cannot be checked without DNA. There are 14 residues in the CDR3. Germline V lookup: CDR1 DFQATT, CDR2 SNEGSKA (reference sequence). This chain's CDR3 is CSARLGGDTGELFF.

This clonotype is deemed hyperexpanded by its frequency. V gene TRBV4-3 combines with J gene TRBJ2-1; the D call from TCRdb, TRBD1, cannot be confirmed without DNA. The V gene's germline CDR1 is LGHNA and CDR2 YSLEER. The CDR3 is made up of 15 amino acids. CDR3 region: CASSQDYGGSDEQFF.